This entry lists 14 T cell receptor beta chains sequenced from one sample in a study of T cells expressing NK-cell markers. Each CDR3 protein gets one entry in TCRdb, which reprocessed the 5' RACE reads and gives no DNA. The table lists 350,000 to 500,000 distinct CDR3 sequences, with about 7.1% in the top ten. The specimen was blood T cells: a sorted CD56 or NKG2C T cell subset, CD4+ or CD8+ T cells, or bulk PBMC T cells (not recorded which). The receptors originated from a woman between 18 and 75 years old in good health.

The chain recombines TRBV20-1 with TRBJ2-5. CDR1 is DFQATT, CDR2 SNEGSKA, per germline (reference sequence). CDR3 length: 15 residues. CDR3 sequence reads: CSATTNRYTKETQYF.

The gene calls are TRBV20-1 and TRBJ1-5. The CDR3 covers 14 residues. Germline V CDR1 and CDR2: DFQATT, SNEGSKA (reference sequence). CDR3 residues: CSARAGPNNQPQHF.

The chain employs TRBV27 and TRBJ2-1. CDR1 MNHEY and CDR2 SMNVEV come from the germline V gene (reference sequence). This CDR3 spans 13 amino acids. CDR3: CASSLSRYNEQFF.

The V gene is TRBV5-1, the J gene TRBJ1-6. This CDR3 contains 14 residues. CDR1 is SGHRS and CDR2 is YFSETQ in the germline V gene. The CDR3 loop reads CASSFGKLDSPLHF.

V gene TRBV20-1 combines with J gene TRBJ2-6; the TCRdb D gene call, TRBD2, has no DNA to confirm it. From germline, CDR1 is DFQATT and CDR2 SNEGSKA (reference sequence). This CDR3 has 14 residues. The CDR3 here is CSASGGTGANVLTF.

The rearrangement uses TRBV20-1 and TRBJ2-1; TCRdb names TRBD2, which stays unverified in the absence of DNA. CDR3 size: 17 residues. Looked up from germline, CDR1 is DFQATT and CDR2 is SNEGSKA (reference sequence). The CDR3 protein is CSARDQEGLSSYNEQFF.

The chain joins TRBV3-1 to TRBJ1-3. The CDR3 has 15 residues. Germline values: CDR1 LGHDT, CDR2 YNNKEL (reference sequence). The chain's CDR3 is CASSFTASSGNTIYF.

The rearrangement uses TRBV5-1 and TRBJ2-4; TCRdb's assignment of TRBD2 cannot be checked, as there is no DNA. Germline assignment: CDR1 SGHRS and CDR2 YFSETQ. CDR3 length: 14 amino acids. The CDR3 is CASSLGLGQNIQYF.

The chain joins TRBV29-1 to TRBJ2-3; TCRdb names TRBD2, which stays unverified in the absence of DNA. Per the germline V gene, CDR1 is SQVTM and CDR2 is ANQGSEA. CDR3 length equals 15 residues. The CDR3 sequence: CSVRGTSGSTDTQYF.

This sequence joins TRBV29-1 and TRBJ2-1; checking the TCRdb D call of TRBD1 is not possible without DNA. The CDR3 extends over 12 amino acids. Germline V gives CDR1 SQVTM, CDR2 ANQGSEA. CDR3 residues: CSVVPRTNEQFF.

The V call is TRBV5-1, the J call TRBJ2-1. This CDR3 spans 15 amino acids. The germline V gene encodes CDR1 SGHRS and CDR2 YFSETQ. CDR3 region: CASSLVAGPYNEQFF.

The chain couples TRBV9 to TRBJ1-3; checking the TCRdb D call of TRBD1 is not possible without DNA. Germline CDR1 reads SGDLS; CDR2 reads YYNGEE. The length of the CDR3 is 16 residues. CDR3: CASSVTGGASGNTIYF.

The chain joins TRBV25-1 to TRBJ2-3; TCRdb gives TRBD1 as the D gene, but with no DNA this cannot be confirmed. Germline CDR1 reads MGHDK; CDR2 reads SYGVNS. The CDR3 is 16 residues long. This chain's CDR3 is CASSEFLGQGSDTQYF. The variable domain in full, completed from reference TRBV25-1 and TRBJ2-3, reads EADIYQTPRYLVIGTGKKITLECSQTMGHDKMYWYQQDPGMELHLIHYSYGVNSTEKGDLSSESTVSRIRTEHFPLTLESARPSHTSQYLCASSEFLGQGSDTQYFGPGTRLTVL.

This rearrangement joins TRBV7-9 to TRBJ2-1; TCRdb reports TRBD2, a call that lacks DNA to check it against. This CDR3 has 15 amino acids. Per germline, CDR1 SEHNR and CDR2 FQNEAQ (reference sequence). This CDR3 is CASSPIRGDYNEQFF.